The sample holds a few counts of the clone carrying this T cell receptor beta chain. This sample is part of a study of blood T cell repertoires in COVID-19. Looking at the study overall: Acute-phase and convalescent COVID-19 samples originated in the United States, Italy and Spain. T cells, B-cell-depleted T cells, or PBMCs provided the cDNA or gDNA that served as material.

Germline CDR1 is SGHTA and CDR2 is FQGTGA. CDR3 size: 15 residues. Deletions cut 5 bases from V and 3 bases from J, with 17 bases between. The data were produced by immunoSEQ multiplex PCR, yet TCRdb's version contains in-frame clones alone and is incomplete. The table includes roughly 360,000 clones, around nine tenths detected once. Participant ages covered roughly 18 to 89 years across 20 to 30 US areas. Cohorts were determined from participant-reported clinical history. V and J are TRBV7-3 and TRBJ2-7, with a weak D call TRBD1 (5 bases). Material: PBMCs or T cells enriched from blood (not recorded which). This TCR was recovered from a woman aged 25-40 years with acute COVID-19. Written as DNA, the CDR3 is TGTGCCAGCAGCCTCGACAGAGCCACAAACTACGAGCAGTACTTC. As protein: CASSLDRATNYEQYF.